The 14 T cell receptor beta chains below all came from one sample that was sequenced in a study of blood T cell repertoires in COVID-19. The method was immunoSEQ multiplex PCR; TCRdb's version includes in-frame clones alone and lacks a portion of them. The data hold 120,000 to 150,000 clones, with roughly 84% observed a single time. The specimen was PBMCs or T cells enriched from blood (not recorded which). Receptors were obtained from a man aged 35-49 years with acute COVID-19.

Here the CDR3 reads CASSPTVSSGNTIYF. CDR3 sequence (DNA): TGCGCCAGCAGCCCTACAGTTAGCTCTGGAAACACCATATATTTT. The V and J genes are TRBV5-1 and TRBJ1-3; D is unclear. This CDR3 comprises 15 residues. V gave up 4 bases and J gave up 0 bases, with 11 bases separating them. CDR1 is SGHRS, CDR2 YFSETQ, per germline.

The J gene is TRBJ1-1, the V gene TRBV28; D may be TRBD1 (5 bases). This CDR3 has 12 residues. Trimming took off 11 bases at V and 6 bases at J, with 16 bases between the two ends. Germline CDR1 is MDHEN and CDR2 is SYDVKM. The DNA for the CDR3 is TGTGCCGCGGGACGCGGTTGGGCTGAAGCTTTCTTT. Protein: CAAGRGWAEAFF.

J is TRBJ2-1 and V is TRBV11-2, with a weak D call TRBD2 (6 bases). The CDR3 contains 15 residues. V was clipped by 3 bases and J by 0 bases, with 9 bases between them. Germline V gene data show CDR1 as SGHAT and CDR2 as FQNNGV. CDR3 in amino acids: CASSFSSGSYNEQFF. In DNA, the CDR3 is TGTGCCAGCAGCTTCAGTAGCGGCTCCTACAATGAGCAGTTCTTC.

The J gene is TRBJ1-2, the V gene TRBV14; D remains ambiguous. Germline CDR1 is SGHDN and CDR2 is FVKESK. The CDR3 is made up of 16 amino acids. Trimming removed 3 bases at V and 0 bases at J, with 14 bases between. The CDR3 DNA follows: TGTGCCAGCAGCCACCTTCACGGGGTTACTAACTATGGCTACACCTTC. Its protein product is CASSHLHGVTNYGYTF.

This clone was seen a single time. The chain is built from TRBV6-2 or TRBV6-3 and TRBJ2-1; 13 positions agree with TRBD2. The CDR3 spans 18 residues. V was clipped by 0 bases and J by 5 bases; unmatched bases: 7. Germline V gives CDR1 MNHEY, CDR2 SVGEGT. The CDR3 DNA is TGTGCCAGCAGTTACTCGATGATAGGACTAGCGGGAGACAATGAGCAGTTCTTC. This sequence encodes CASSYSMIGLAGDNEQFF.

The chain has TRBV24-1 and TRBJ2-5, with D possibly TRBD1 on 5 matching bases. Germline CDR1 reads KGHDR; CDR2 reads SFDVKD. Between the trimmed V and J ends, which lost 0 bases and 3 bases, there was a span of 13 bases. The CDR3 covers 16 residues. The CDR3 region has the DNA TGTGCCACCAGTGATTTGTCTTTAGGCAGGGAAGAGACCCAGTACTTC. This gives the protein CATSDLSLGREETQYF.

The V gene is TRBV2, the J gene TRBJ1-4; 7 nucleotides match TRBD1. Germline lookup yields CDR1 SNHLY and CDR2 FYNNEI. The ends lost 10 bases at V and 7 bases at J; junction bases unmatched: 9. The CDR3 totals 13 residues. CDR3 region: CAIRTGAGEKLFF. The CDR3 coding sequence is TGTGCCATACGTACAGGGGCGGGTGAAAAACTGTTTTTT.

The CDR3 is CASSLFGGANEQFF. The CDR3 DNA reads as TGTGCCAGCAGTTTATTTGGGGGGGCTAATGAGCAGTTCTTC. The chain is built from TRBV27 and TRBJ2-1; maybe TRBD2 (7 bases). Germline V gene sequence: CDR1 MNHEY, CDR2 SMNVEV (reference sequence). The CDR3 loop spans 14 amino acids. Trimming removed 1 base at V and 7 bases at J, with 11 bases between.

This chain links TRBV12-3 or TRBV12-4 with TRBJ2-1; maybe TRBD1 (5 bases). CDR3 length equals 12 residues. V was clipped by 3 bases and J by 10 bases, with 10 bases between them. The chain's CDR3 is CASSFRVREQFF. CDR3 in DNA: TGTGCCAGCAGTTTCAGGGTCCGGGAGCAGTTCTTC.

The chain recombines TRBV28 with TRBJ2-7; D gene unclear. CDR1 is MDHEN and CDR2 is SYDVKM in the germline V gene. CDR3 length: 14 amino acids. The germline V and J ends were trimmed by 3 bases and 4 bases, with 13 bases remaining between them. The CDR3 DNA reads as TGTGCCAGCAGTTTGCCCCCTAACGGGTACGAGCAGTACTTC. The encoded protein is CASSLPPNGYEQYF.

The J gene is TRBJ1-1, the V gene TRBV4-3, with 8 positions matching TRBD1. Germline CDR1 reads LGHNA; CDR2 reads YSLEER. The CDR3 spans 16 residues. Trimming cost V 0 bases and J 1 base; bases outside gene matches: 4. This CDR3 reads CASSQDRTGWNTEAFF. In DNA form, the CDR3 reads TGCGCCAGCAGCCAAGATCGGACAGGGTGGAACACTGAAGCTTTCTTT.

The chain has TRBV4-1 and TRBJ2-3; TRBD1 might be the D (5 bases). Trimming removed 0 bases at V and 6 bases at J, with 13 bases between. Germline V gives CDR1 MGHRA, CDR2 YSYEKL. This CDR3 region has 15 residues. CDR3: CASSQDRGRADTQYF. The CDR3 region has the DNA TGCGCCAGCAGCCAAGATCGTGGCAGGGCCGATACGCAGTATTTT.

This chain uses TRBV11-2 with TRBJ1-1; no clear D gene. Per germline, CDR1 SGHAT and CDR2 FQNNGV. V was cut by 3 bases and J by 7 bases, with 12 bases left in between. This CDR3 comprises 13 residues. CDR3 amino acids: CASSLAGLGEAFF. The CDR3 coding sequence is TGTGCCAGCAGCTTGGCCGGGTTAGGTGAAGCTTTCTTT.

The chain uses TRBV12-5 and TRBJ1-1; no reliable D call. The V gene lost 3 bases and the J gene lost 4 bases, with 3 bases spanning the gap. This CDR3 is built from 11 residues. Germline V CDR1 and CDR2: LGHNT, FRNRAP. The chain's CDR3 is CASGFGTEAFF. The CDR3 region has the DNA TGTGCTAGTGGTTTCGGCACTGAAGCTTTCTTT. The variable domain in full, with the rest retrieved from reference TRBV12-5 and TRBJ1-1, is DARVTQTPRHKVTEMGQEVTMRCQPILGHNTVFWYRQTMMQGLELLAYFRNRAPLDDSGMPKDRFSAEMPDATLATLKIQPSEPRDSAVYFCASGFGTEAFFGQGTRLTVV.